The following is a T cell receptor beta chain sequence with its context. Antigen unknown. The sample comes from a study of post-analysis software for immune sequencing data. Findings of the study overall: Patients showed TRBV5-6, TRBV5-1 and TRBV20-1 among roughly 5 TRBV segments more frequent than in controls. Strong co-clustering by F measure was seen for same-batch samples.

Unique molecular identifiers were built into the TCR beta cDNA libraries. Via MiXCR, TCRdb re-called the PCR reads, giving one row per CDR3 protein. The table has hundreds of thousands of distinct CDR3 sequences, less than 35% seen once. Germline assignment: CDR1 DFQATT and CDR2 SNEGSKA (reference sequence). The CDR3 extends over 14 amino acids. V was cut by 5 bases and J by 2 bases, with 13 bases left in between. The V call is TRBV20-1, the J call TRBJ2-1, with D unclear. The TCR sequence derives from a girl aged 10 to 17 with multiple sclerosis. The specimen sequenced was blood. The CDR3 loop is CSAGAPSPYNEQFF. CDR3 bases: TGCAGTGCTGGAGCCCCGAGCCCCTACAATGAGCAGTTCTTC.